The 26 T cell receptor beta chains below all came from one sample that was sequenced in a study of blood T cells in healthy people across ages. Alongside a J-beta primer mix, a sample-barcoded 5' primer served in a second PCR lasting roughly 7 to 12 cycles. TCRdb used MiXCR to reprocess the 5' RACE reads, holding one entry per CDR3 protein. Of about 1 million distinct CDR3 sequences in the sample, 35% to 50% are singletons; the top ten hold 15% to 20%. The specimen was blood. These TCRs come from a woman between 55 and 75 years old in good health.

Notes on this clonotype: Germline and junction disagree at one end, which may indicate a read error. This sequence joins TRBV7-9 and TRBJ1-2; no definite D call. Germline V CDR1 and CDR2: SEHNR, FQNEAQ (reference sequence). The CDR3 covers 17 residues. For the CDR3, the DNA is TGTGCCGGCAGCTTGGCCGAGACCCCCAAGGAGGGATATGGCTACACCTTC. It yields the protein CAGSLAETPKEGYGYTF.

This clonotype has more than one count but fewer than ten. The chain links TRBV4-1 to TRBJ2-7; TRBD1 might be the D (6 bases). The CDR3 has 14 amino acids. V was trimmed by 4 bases and J by 1 base, leaving 11 bases between them. Germline V gene sequence: CDR1 MGHRA, CDR2 YSYEKL. The CDR3 region is CASSPRQASYEQYF. CDR3 nucleotides: TGCGCCAGCAGCCCCCGACAGGCATCCTACGAGCAGTACTTC.

This clonotype turned up a few times. This sequence joins TRBV6-1 and TRBJ2-7, with D possibly TRBD2 on 5 matching bases. The length of the CDR3 is 13 residues. CDR1 is MNHNS, CDR2 SASEGT, per germline. With 4 bases removed from V and 3 bases from J, the gap between germline ends came to 10 bases. The CDR3 protein is CASSAGSRYEQYF. CDR3 sequence (DNA): TGTGCCAGCAGTGCGGGGTCTCGCTACGAGCAGTACTTC.

A note on this clonotype: A junction boundary mismatches the germline segment, possibly from a read error. The chain couples TRBV2 to TRBJ2-5; 10 bases align to TRBD1. This CDR3 is 16 amino acids long. From germline, CDR1 is SNHLY and CDR2 FYNNEI. The CDR3 region has the DNA TGTGCCAGCAGTCTCTCGAAGGGACAGGGGACCTACGAGCAGTATTTC. Protein sequence: CASSLSKGQGTYEQYF. Combining the CDR3 with reference TRBV2 and TRBJ2-5 gives the whole variable domain EPEVTQTPSHQVTQMGQEVILRCVPISNHLYFYWYRQILGQKVEFLVSFYNNEISEKSEIFDDQFSVERPDGSNFTLKIRSTKLEDSAMYFCASSLSKGQGTYEQYFGPGTRLLVL.

V and J are TRBV28 and TRBJ1-2, with 7 positions matching TRBD1. This CDR3 has 13 residues. After removal of 8 bases from V and 2 bases from J, the junction contained 5 bases not matched to a gene. Germline lookup yields CDR1 MDHEN and CDR2 SYDVKM. Here the CDR3 reads CASGSGGNYGYTF. The CDR3 DNA reads TGTGCCAGCGGGTCAGGGGGGAACTATGGCTACACCTTC.

The chain employs TRBV5-1 and TRBJ2-4, with 13 bases identical to TRBD2. The J call may be faulty, since TRBJ2-7 better matches the DNA end. This CDR3 spans 17 amino acids. Looked up from germline, CDR1 is SGHRS and CDR2 is YFSETQ. CDR3 sequence reads: CASGRLIGTSGNVEQYF. The CDR3 nucleotides read TGCGCCAGCGGACGCCTAATAGGGACTAGCGGGAACGTCGAGCAGTACTTC.

This clonotype was seen ten or more times. CDR3 region: CASSDRGYQETQYF. The DNA of the CDR3 is TGTGCCAGCAGTGACAGGGGGTACCAAGAGACCCAGTACTTC. V gene TRBV2 combines with J gene TRBJ2-5, with 7 bases aligning to TRBD1. The junction had 1 base not matched to a gene; V was cut back by 3 bases and J by 0 bases. The germline CDR1 and CDR2 sequences are SNHLY and FYNNEI. CDR3 size: 14 residues.

A word on this clonotype: The junction differs from germline at one of its ends, possibly a read error. The chain employs TRBV25-1 and TRBJ2-7; perhaps TRBD1 as D (6 bases). This CDR3 region has 15 residues. CDR1 is MGHDK and CDR2 is SYGVNS in the germline V gene. The chain's CDR3 is CASGEYMGAIYEQYF. The DNA for the CDR3 is TGTGCCAGCGGTGAATATATGGGGGCGATCTACGAGCAGTACTTC.

V gene TRBV12-3 or TRBV12-4 combines with J gene TRBJ2-6; D remains ambiguous. The CDR3 loop spans 16 amino acids. V lost 5 bases, J lost 5 bases, and 16 bases lay in between. In DNA, the CDR3 is TGTGCCAGCAGTCCCCGCAAGGGCCGCAGGGCCAACGTCCTGACTTTC. Its translation is CASSPRKGRRANVLTF.

This clonotype was detected a few times. J is TRBJ2-1 and V is TRBV24-1; D gene uncertain. The CDR3 runs to 13 residues. Germline CDR1 KGHDR, CDR2 SFDVKD. The V end was cut by 5 bases, the J end by 4 bases, with 8 bases between. CDR3: CATSGGVYNEQFF. For the CDR3, the DNA is TGTGCCACCAGTGGAGGTGTTTACAATGAGCAGTTCTTC.

Only a few counts were recorded for this clonotype. The rearrangement uses TRBV7-9 and TRBJ1-5; D not resolved. The CDR3 runs to 14 residues. CDR1 is SEHNR, CDR2 FQNEAQ, per germline (reference sequence). V dropped 3 bases and J dropped 0 bases, with 6 bases sitting between them. As DNA, the CDR3 is TGTGCCAGCAGCTTCAGACATAGCAATCAGCCCCAGCATTTT. Translated, it gives CASSFRHSNQPQHF.

In this sample, this clonotype turned up a few times. This chain uses TRBV7-6 with TRBJ2-5; 9 positions agree with TRBD2. The CDR3 runs to 15 residues. Per germline, CDR1 SGHVS and CDR2 FNYEAQ. Germline trimming cut 5 bases from V and 4 bases from J; bases unmatched to any gene: 8. CDR3 coding DNA: TGTGCCAGCAGCCCTGATAGCGGGAGTGGAGAGACCCAGTACTTC. Protein sequence: CASSPDSGSGETQYF. Full variable domain (missing parts from reference TRBV7-6 and TRBJ2-5): GAGVSQSPRYKVTKRGQDVALRCDPISGHVSLYWYRQALGQGPEFLTYFNYEAQQDKSGLPNDRFSAERPEGSISTLTIQRTEQRDSAMYRCASSPDSGSGETQYFGPGTRLLVL.

The rearrangement links TRBV5-6 to TRBJ2-5, with no clear D. The germline CDR1 and CDR2 sequences are SGHDT and YYEEEE. V shed 4 bases and J shed 4 bases, with 8 bases lying between them. The CDR3 contains 12 residues. CDR3 DNA: TGTGCCAGCAGCAAGACCCTAGAGACCCAGTACTTC. Residues: CASSKTLETQYF.

CDR3 sequence: CASSRDKSTDTQYF. CDR3 in DNA: TGTGCCAGCAGCCGGGACAAAAGCACAGATACGCAGTATTTT. This rearrangement joins TRBV7-9 to TRBJ2-3; TRBD1 is a possible D gene (6 bases). In germline, CDR1 is SEHNR, CDR2 FQNEAQ (reference sequence). V was cut by 5 bases and J by 0 bases, with 9 bases left in between. CDR3 length: 14 amino acids. The complete variable domain, with remaining parts taken from reference TRBV7-9 and TRBJ2-3, reads DTGVSQNPRHKITKRGQNVTFRCDPISEHNRLYWYRQTLGQGPEFLTYFQNEAQLEKSRLLSDRFSAERPKGSFSTLEIQRTEQGDSAMYLCASSRDKSTDTQYFGPGTRLTVL.

The J gene is TRBJ2-7, the V gene TRBV27; D is perhaps TRBD2 (6 bases). Trimming removed 4 bases from V and 7 bases from J, with 14 bases in between. In germline, CDR1 is MNHEY, CDR2 SMNVEV (reference sequence). This CDR3 spans 13 amino acids. The CDR3 nucleotides read TGTGCCAGCAGTTCCCACCCGCGGGGTGAGCAGTACTTC. It yields the protein CASSSHPRGEQYF.

This clonotype has just a few counts. The chain couples TRBV7-2 to TRBJ2-5; 7 bases match TRBD2. Germline V gene lookup returns CDR1 SGHTA and CDR2 FQGNSA. The CDR3 totals 15 residues. Trimming at V came to 1 base and at J to 11 bases, leaving 13 bases not matched to a gene. CDR3 nucleotides: TGTGCCAGCAGCTTAGGGGCAGCGGGGAGGGATGAGCAGTACTTC. The encoded protein is CASSLGAAGRDEQYF.

V and J are TRBV10-3 and TRBJ2-3; TRBD2 aligns across 9 bases. CDR1 is ENHRY and CDR2 is SYGVKD in the germline V gene. V trimming: 0 bases; J trimming: 1 base; junction bases outside the gene matches: 2. There are 16 residues in the CDR3. The CDR3: CAISESREGGTDTQYF. The CDR3 DNA sequence: TGTGCCATCAGTGAGTCGCGGGAGGGGGGCACAGATACGCAGTATTTT.

For the CDR3, the DNA is TGTGCCAGCACCCCCTCCGACAGGGGCACAGATACGCAGTATTTT. It translates to CASTPSDRGTDTQYF. V is TRBV12-3 or TRBV12-4 and J is TRBJ2-3, with 7 bases identical to TRBD1. The CDR3 has 15 amino acids. The V segment lost 7 bases and the J segment 1 base; nucleotides outside the gene matches: 8.

In this sample, this clonotype turned up a few times. CDR3 sequence: CASSYSSGLYGYTF. CDR3 nucleotides: TGTGCCAGCAGTTACTCATCAGGACTCTATGGCTACACCTTC. The gene calls are TRBV6-5 and TRBJ1-2; D not certain. The CDR3 consists of 14 residues. The V gene lost 0 bases and the J gene lost 4 bases, with 9 bases spanning the gap. The germline CDR1 and CDR2 sequences are MNHEY and SVGAGI.

J is TRBJ2-7 and V is TRBV20-1, with D possibly being TRBD2 (5 bases). Trimming left V 5 bases short and J 6 bases short, with 20 bases between. This CDR3 comprises 14 residues. From germline, CDR1 is DFQATT and CDR2 SNEGSKA (reference sequence). The CDR3 reads CSALEAHKNSEQYF. For the CDR3, the DNA is TGCAGTGCTTTGGAGGCACACAAAAACAGCGAGCAGTACTTC.

As to this clonotype: Mismatch with germline at one junction end may stem from a read error. The chain couples TRBV7-9 to TRBJ2-1; a weak D match, TRBD1 (5 bases). This CDR3 region has 14 residues. Per the germline V gene, CDR1 is SEHNR and CDR2 is FQNEAQ (reference sequence). The CDR3 loop is CASSSSGKGNEQFF. CDR3 DNA: TGTGCGAGCAGCTCGTCGGGTAAGGGGAATGAGCAGTTCTTC.

The CDR3 nucleotides read TGTGCCACCAACGGCAGGGATGGAACTGAAGCTTTCTTT. It codes for CATNGRDGTEAFF. This chain connects TRBV5-4 to TRBJ1-1; TRBD1 might be the D (5 bases). The ends were cut back, 9 bases at V and 5 bases at J, with 17 bases in the middle. Germline loops: CDR1 SGHNT, CDR2 YYREEE (reference sequence). The CDR3 runs 13 residues.

This clonotype occurred a few times. The chain joins TRBV20-1 to TRBJ2-7; tentative D call: TRBD2 (5 bases). Germline V CDR1 and CDR2: DFQATT, SNEGSKA (reference sequence). V lost 5 bases to trimming and J lost 0 bases, with 17 bases between them. CDR3 size: 15 residues. CDR3 DNA: TGCAGTGCTCCCTCGAGCGGTACCACCTCCTACGAGCAGTACTTC. Its translation: CSAPSSGTTSYEQYF.

This clonotype was observed many times. This chain connects TRBV7-3 to TRBJ2-3; 7 bases are a match to TRBD2. Germline trimming cut 0 bases from V and 4 bases from J; bases unmatched to any gene: 7. Germline V gene data show CDR1 as SGHTA and CDR2 as FQGTGA. This CDR3 contains 16 residues. The DNA of the CDR3 is TGTGCCAGCAGCTTAACTAGCGGGTTCAACGCAGATACGCAGTATTTT. Translating gives CASSLTSGFNADTQYF.

The table lists this clonotype with a count of one. The V and J genes are TRBV5-1 and TRBJ2-7; 7 bases line up with TRBD1. The V gene's germline CDR1 is SGHRS and CDR2 YFSETQ. The CDR3 is 14 amino acids. The J segment lost 6 bases and the V segment lost 4 bases, leaving 10 bases of the junction unmatched. CDR3 in amino acids: CASSLGQDSGEQYF. The CDR3 nucleotides are TGCGCCAGCAGCCTCGGACAGGACTCTGGCGAGCAGTACTTC.

The chain recombines TRBV23-1 with TRBJ1-4, with D uncertain. TRBV23-1 is labeled an ORF, and its function is uncertain. V lost 5 bases and J 6 bases, leaving 7 bases between the germline ends. The CDR3 extends over 12 amino acids. CDR3 in DNA: TGCGCCAGCAGTTCGAGGGATGAAAAACTGTTTTTT. Its protein product is CASSSRDEKLFF.